This T cell receptor beta chain stems from a study of beta chain features in type 1 diabetes. Sequenced material consisted of expressed TCRB transcripts (all of the isolated RNA was reverse transcribed). Some clones are missing from TCRdb's copy, which holds only in-frame ones; the method was immunoSEQ multiplex PCR. Among around 310,000 clones listed, 9.5% to 12% were seen once. This CDR3 spans 12 amino acids. The germline V gene encodes CDR1 MNHEY and CDR2 SVGAGI. Trimming left V 9 bases short and J 0 bases short, with 7 bases between. The study, taken as a whole, reports: Patients showed naive, central memory and Treg TCRB repertoires that appeared more similar than those of healthy donors. VDJ junctions sequenced from type 1 diabetes patients showed fewer insertions and more deletions. Still unanswered here is whether HLA type influences TCRB rearrangement.

A CD45RO/CCR7/CD25/CD127/CD95/CD27 panel sorted naive, central memory, regulatory and stem cell-like memory CD4+ cells. This clone was seen more than once but under ten times. The antigen is not known. This chain links TRBV6-5 with TRBJ2-3, with D hard to call. Specimen: naive CD4+ T cells from blood. The receptor was derived from a woman under 40 in good health. The CDR3 spells CARLSSTDTQYF. The CDR3, as DNA: TGTGCCAGGTTGAGTAGCACAGATACGCAGTATTTT.